One and the same sample provided the 5 T cell receptor beta chains below, sequenced in a study of regulatory T cells in long-lasting Graves disease. Time point: newly diagnosed GD, antithyroid drugs for less than 3 months. The authors made the TCR library using RNA they extracted from PBMCs. Library construction for TCR beta used iRepertoire HTBI primers and Arm-PCR of CDR3 regions. Via MiXCR, TCRdb re-called the multiplex PCR reads, giving one row per CDR3 protein. The data contain about 420,000 distinct CDR3 sequences, about 16% of them singletons. The data were also submitted as part of a second study, on T cells in Graves' hyperthyroidism and ophthalmopathy.

Sequenced here: peripheral blood mononuclear cells (PBMCs), sampled at new diagnosis, from a patient treated with antithyroid drugs. The receptors stem from a young woman with Graves disease.

This clonotype was recorded a few times. The gene calls are TRBV28 and TRBJ1-1, with D perhaps matching TRBD1 (6 bases). The germline CDR1 and CDR2 sequences are MDHEN and SYDVKM. Trimming shortened V by 8 bases and J by 6 bases, and 22 bases separated the two germline ends. The CDR3 runs to 15 residues. CDR3 in DNA: TGTGCCAGCCACAGTTTGACTCCAGGGGCCCCTGAAGCTTTCTTT. This codes for CASHSLTPGAPEAFF.

The chain links TRBV9 to TRBJ2-3; TRBD2 agrees at 11 bases. The CDR3 length is 15 residues. Germline V lookup: CDR1 SGDLS, CDR2 YYNGEE. Trimming took 3 bases from V and 3 from J; bases not matched to a gene: 3. The CDR3 here is CASSGGTSGTDTQYF. CDR3 bases: TGTGCCAGCAGCGGCGGGACTAGCGGTACAGATACGCAGTATTTT.

This clonotype was picked up a small number of times. The chain uses TRBV18 and TRBJ2-5; D gene uncertain. Trimming shortened V by 3 bases and J by 2 bases, and 10 bases separated the two germline ends. Germline V CDR1 and CDR2: KGHSH, LQKENI. This CDR3 spans 14 amino acids. In DNA form, the CDR3 reads TGTGCCAGCTCACCGCAGCTAGAACAAGAGACCCAGTACTTC. Residues: CASSPQLEQETQYF.

This clonotype was seen ten or more times. This chain joins TRBV6-1 and TRBJ2-2; TRBD1 matches at 10 bases. With 7 bases clipped from V and 4 bases from J, the junction kept 3 bases outside the gene matches. Germline lookup yields CDR1 MNHNS and CDR2 SASEGT. The CDR3 is made up of 14 amino acids. CDR3 sequence reads: CASIGQGGTGELFF. The CDR3 DNA is TGTGCCAGCATCGGACAGGGGGGCACCGGGGAGCTGTTTTTT.

The sample holds many counts of this clonotype. The genes are TRBV10-3 and TRBJ1-3; TRBD1 agrees at 7 bases. The CDR3 length is 14 residues. Germline V gives CDR1 ENHRY, CDR2 SYGVKD. Unmatched junction bases numbered 4, after V lost 8 bases and J lost 0 bases. CDR3 loop: CAIRGQDSGNTIYF. The CDR3 DNA follows: TGTGCCATCCGAGGACAGGACTCTGGAAACACCATATATTTT.